The next 14 T cell receptor beta chains were all read from a single sample in a study of T cell responses to AZD1222 COVID-19 vaccine. Only in-frame clones appear in the TCRdb table, and some are missing; sequencing was by immunoSEQ multiplex PCR. Here the sample spans around 110,000 clones, 80% to 90% being singletons. Sequencing used peripheral blood, obtained on day 0 of MenACWY control vaccination. These receptors were taken from an adult in good health.

J is TRBJ2-3 and V is TRBV13; D may be TRBD2 (6 bases). Germline V gives CDR1 PRHDT, CDR2 FYEKMQ (reference sequence). V was cut by 1 base and J by 8 bases, with 22 bases left in between. CDR3 size: 17 residues. For the CDR3, the DNA is TGTGCCAGCAGCTTAGAAGGGACTCCGATATCGGCAGGTACGCAGTATTTT. This gives the protein CASSLEGTPISAGTQYF.

The rearrangement joins TRBV28 to TRBJ2-4; D remains unclear. This CDR3 spans 14 amino acids. Trimming left V 7 bases short and J 2 bases short, with 12 bases between. Germline CDR1 MDHEN, CDR2 SYDVKM. The CDR3 DNA reads as TGTGCCAGCACTCCTTTCACTCCCAAAAACATTCAGTACTTC. Translation: CASTPFTPKNIQYF.

This chain connects TRBV6-5 to TRBJ1-3; no reliable D call. V was shortened by 6 bases and J by 4 bases, with 7 bases between the two germline ends. This CDR3 is 12 amino acids long. Germline V gene lookup returns CDR1 MNHEY and CDR2 SVGAGI. The CDR3 is CASRAPGNTIYF. CDR3 nucleotide sequence: TGTGCCAGCAGGGCCCCAGGAAACACCATATATTTT.

The chain joins TRBV7-9 to TRBJ1-6; D gene unclear. CDR3 length equals 12 residues. V was trimmed by 2 bases and J by 5 bases, leaving 1 base between them. The germline V gene has CDR1 SEHNR and CDR2 FQNEAQ (reference sequence). The DNA of the CDR3 is TGTGCCAGCAGCTTACATAATTCACCCCTCCACTTT. Translating gives CASSLHNSPLHF.

J is TRBJ1-4 and V is TRBV6-5; D ambiguous. Trimming shortened V by 5 bases and J by 7 bases, and 17 bases separated the two germline ends. From germline, CDR1 is MNHEY and CDR2 SVGAGI. CDR3 length: 15 amino acids. The CDR3 reads CASSRLKGYGEKLFF. The CDR3 coding sequence is TGTGCCAGCAGTCGACTAAAAGGGTACGGTGAAAAACTGTTTTTT.

The chain combines TRBV6-5 with TRBJ1-1, with D possibly matching TRBD1 (5 bases). Trimming pared 5 bases from V and 3 bases from J, leaving 10 bases between. This CDR3 spans 13 amino acids. The germline gives CDR1 MNHEY, CDR2 SVGAGI. The chain's CDR3 is CASSPSGDTEAFF. In DNA, the CDR3 is TGTGCCAGCAGTCCCTCGGGGGACACTGAAGCTTTCTTT.

V and J are TRBV7-3 and TRBJ2-2, with a weak D call TRBD2 (5 bases). Germline loops: CDR1 SGHTA, CDR2 FQGTGA. V lost 4 bases to trimming and J lost 4 bases, with 10 bases between them. The CDR3 contains 14 residues. CDR3 nucleotides: TGTGCCAGCAGCTCTACAAGCGGCACCGGGGAGCTGTTTTTT. Protein product: CASSSTSGTGELFF.

The count of this clone is one. The chain links TRBV7-2 to TRBJ2-7, with D uncertain. Germline loops: CDR1 SGHTA, CDR2 FQGNSA. The CDR3 covers 13 residues. Trimming pared 6 bases from V and 8 bases from J, leaving 17 bases between. Here the CDR3 reads CASSKERGWQQYF. CDR3 sequence (DNA): TGTGCCAGCAGTAAAGAGCGTGGGTGGCAGCAGTACTTC.

The chain recombines TRBV3-1 (or the pseudogene TRBV3-2) with TRBJ1-4, with 9 positions matching TRBD1. The CDR3 contains 15 residues. The trim removed 5 bases at V and 8 bases at J, leaving 9 bases unmatched. CDR1 is LGHDT, CDR2 YNNKEL, per germline (reference sequence). Here the CDR3 DNA reads TGTGCCAGCAGCAAAAGACAGGGGGGAAACGAAAAACTGTTTTTT. Translation gives CASSKRQGGNEKLFF.

CDR3 residues: CASGRDYGDEQFF. CDR3 nucleotide sequence: TGCGCCAGCGGCCGGGACTATGGCGATGAGCAGTTCTTC. The rearrangement links TRBV10-1 to TRBJ2-1; 7 nucleotides agree with TRBD2. Germline V gene sequence: CDR1 WNHNN, CDR2 SYGVQD (reference sequence). This CDR3 is built from 13 residues. Trimming took 8 bases from V and 8 from J; bases not matched to a gene: 9.

The chain carries TRBV4-2 and TRBJ1-1; tentative D call: TRBD1 (6 bases). Trimming pared 3 bases from V and 10 bases from J, leaving 21 bases between. This CDR3 contains 15 residues. Germline V gene sequence: CDR1 LGHNA, CDR2 YNFKEQ. The chain's CDR3 is CASSQDRAGGRLAFF. CDR3 bases: TGTGCCAGCAGCCAGGATAGGGCTGGGGGGCGTTTAGCTTTCTTT.

The genes are TRBV4-3 and TRBJ1-6; D might be TRBD1 (5 bases). With 0 bases removed from V and 13 bases from J, the gap between germline ends came to 16 bases. Germline CDR1 LGHNA, CDR2 YSLEER. CDR3 length: 15 amino acids. The CDR3 DNA follows: TGCGCCAGCAGCCAAGATACCTTCGGCAGGGTCCCCCTCCACTTT. It codes for CASSQDTFGRVPLHF.

In its sample, this clone was seen a few times. The rearrangement joins TRBV15 to TRBJ1-1; tentatively, D is TRBD1 (5 bases). CDR1 is LNHNV, CDR2 YYDKDF, per germline (reference sequence). V lost 0 bases and J 10 bases, leaving 12 bases between the germline ends. The CDR3 runs 13 residues. Written as DNA, the CDR3 is TGTGCCACCAGCAGAGATGGTAGGGGTAGAGCTTTCTTT. Amino acid sequence: CATSRDGRGRAFF.

The chain uses TRBV7-8 and TRBJ1-6; possibly TRBD1 for D (6 bases). This CDR3 contains 16 residues. Trimming shortened V by 2 bases and J by 6 bases, and 14 bases separated the two germline ends. Germline lookup yields CDR1 SGHVS and CDR2 FQNEAQ. CDR3 DNA sequence: TGTGCCAGCAGCTTAATCCCTCCCAGGGGTAATTCACCCCTCCACTTT. Residues: CASSLIPPRGNSPLHF.